This is a list of T cell receptor beta chains from one sample in a study of T-cell memory formation after mild COVID-19. TCRdb analysed the 5' RACE reads with MiXCR anew, one entry per CDR3 protein. The profile covers some 65,000 distinct CDR3 sequences, with 16% appearing a single time and about a third taken by the ten largest. Sequenced input: PBMCs or a T cell subset sorted from them (not recorded which). The source is an adult woman who had mild COVID-19 (a few samples of this study predate the infection). Cell type and time point are not known. The CDR3 runs from the conserved cysteine through the conserved F or W.

>TRBV9
CASSAASATYEQYF
>TRBV20-1
CSARDDPGLANEQFF
>TRBV5-6
CASSLRDNPSYEQYF
>TRBV30
CAWSTGGPYEQYF
>TRBV27
CASSLQGNYEQYF
>TRBV4-2
CASSQDQGSNYGYTF
>TRBV20-1
CSASRTSGGTDTQYF
>TRBV20-1
CSARSLGIEDTQYF
>TRBV4-3
CASSQDPPDSERERGDTQYF
>TRBV5-1
CASSSLGTSGHNEQFF
>TRBV6-5
CASSYSQGGRDEQFF
>TRBV25-1
CASVTGGTVDYEQYF
>TRBV11-2
CASSPTVTGELFF
>TRBV5-4
CAWGRGTPSDTQYF
>TRBV15
CATSRGSLDRNSPLHF
>TRBV7-9
CASSSGRGANADTQYF
>TRBV25-1
CASSVYGGPKETQYF
>TRBV27
CASKPTSRPTDTQYF
>TRBV5-6
CASSSFNEQFF
>TRBV5-1
CASRRDSYEQYF
>TRBV12-5
CASGFRGAEAFF
>TRBV6-5
CASSPTLVYVSDRGNQPQHF
>TRBV29-1
CSVWAYREQNYEQYF
>TRBV7-9
CASSLPGINTEAFF
>TRBV9
CASSVESLANSYEQYF
>TRBV20-1
CSARDRLAGDFEQYF
>TRBV15
CATSRDESYGYTF
>TRBV5-1
CASSYEGYTF